This T cell receptor (beta chain) originates from a study of blood T cell repertoires in COVID-19 (TCRdb year 2020). Regarding the study in general: Samples from collaborators originated in the United States, Italy and Spain and spanned both the acute and convalescent phases of COVID-19. HLA class I and class II types, where available, came from metadata supplied by the sample provider rather than from assay-based typing. A de-identified subject ID, COVID-19 status, age in years and sex were almost always included in the sample metadata. The repertoires were made available in a free public database intended to serve as a resource for research on the immune response to SARS-CoV-2. Subjects who had been exposed to COVID-19, were actively infected with it, or had recovered from it provided the deeply sampled blood TCRbeta repertoires that made up the dataset. The samples were drawn from two sources: the first 160 participants of the ongoing ImmuneRACE study, and over 1,000 subjects contributed by 6 global collaborators. The prospective study material was composed of cDNA or gDNA derived from T cells, B-cell-depleted T cells, or PBMCs. Broader findings and caveats from the paper: How much clinical and demographic metadata was included differed by source and by participant, and the metadata was provided uncurated.

Comment on this clone: The target of this receptor is not known. One base away there is no much larger clone; base qualities are not given.

Whole blood was collected in K2EDTA tubes by collaborating institutions according to the institutions' own protocols. Collaborator samples were shipped for TCRbeta analysis as frozen whole blood, isolated PBMCs, or DNA extracted from either sample type. The CDR3 contains 15 residues, cysteine and phenylalanine counted. Only the CDR3 portion is preserved as DNA: 45 bases, with reading frame beginning at the first base. Sequences SGHNT (CDR1) and YYREEE (CDR2) are obtained from the germline V gene (reference sequence). The junction shows trimming of 2 bases on V and 5 bases on J, and the gene matches do not reach 9 bases of it. TCRbeta CDR3 regions were amplified from genomic DNA by means of the immunoSEQ Assay, a bias-controlled multiplex PCR. Per the original workflow: The number of nucleated cells in each sample was estimated from the amplification of reference gene primers within the assay. To quantify the absolute abundance of each unique TCRbeta CDR3 rearrangement, sequence reads were collapsed and filtered. For each sample, productive Simpson clonality was calculated as the square root of Simpson's diversity index over productive rearrangements. The table was pulled from immuneACCESS by TCRdb, which kept in-frame rearrangements only. Such tables lose some clones; where checked, under half of the loss comes from unresolved V genes, and the rest has no known cause. Clonal size and the V and J genes are those of that table, whereas D and trimming came from the DNA. The sample profile shows fewer than 250,000 clones; less than 90% of them were found once. Roughly 2% of the sample rests with the top ten.

The sequence links TRBV5-4 to TRBJ1-2; 7 central nucleotides agree with TRBD1. The sample consisted of peripheral blood. This receptor was obtained from a woman between 45 and 65 years old with acute or convalescent COVID-19. The DNA sequence follows: TGTGCCAGCAGCTTCAGTCCGGGACAGCCTTATGGCTACACCTTC. It translates as CASSFSPGQPYGYTF.